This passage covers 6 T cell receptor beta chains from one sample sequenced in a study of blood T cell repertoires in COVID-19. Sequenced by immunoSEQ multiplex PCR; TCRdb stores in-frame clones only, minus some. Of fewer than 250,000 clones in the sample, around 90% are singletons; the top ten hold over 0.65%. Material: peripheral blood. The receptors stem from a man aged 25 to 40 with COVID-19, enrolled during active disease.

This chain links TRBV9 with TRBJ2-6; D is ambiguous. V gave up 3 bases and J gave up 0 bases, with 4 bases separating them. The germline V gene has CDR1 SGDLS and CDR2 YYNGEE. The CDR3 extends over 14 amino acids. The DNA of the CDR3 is TGTGCCAGCAGCGGAGACTCTGGGGCCAACGTCCTGACTTTC. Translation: CASSGDSGANVLTF.

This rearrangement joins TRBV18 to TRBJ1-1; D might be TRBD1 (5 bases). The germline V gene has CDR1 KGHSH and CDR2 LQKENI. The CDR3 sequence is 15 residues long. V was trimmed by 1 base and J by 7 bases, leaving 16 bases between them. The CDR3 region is CASSPRGGWEDEAFF. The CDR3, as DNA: TGTGCCAGCTCACCACGGGGGGGGTGGGAAGATGAAGCTTTCTTT.

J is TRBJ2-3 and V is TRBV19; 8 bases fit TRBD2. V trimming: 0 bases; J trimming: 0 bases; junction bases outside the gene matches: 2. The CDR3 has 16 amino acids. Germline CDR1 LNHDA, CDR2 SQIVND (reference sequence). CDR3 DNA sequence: TGTGCCAGTAGTATAGATGTAGCGGGGAGCACAGATACGCAGTATTTT. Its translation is CASSIDVAGSTDTQYF.

The CDR3 sequence is CASSFSGVRDTQYF. The CDR3 nucleotides are TGCGCCAGCAGCTTTTCCGGGGTAAGGGATACGCAGTATTTT. The chain carries TRBV5-1 and TRBJ2-3; TRBD2 might be the D (5 bases). The CDR3 spans 14 residues. Germline V gene data show CDR1 as SGHRS and CDR2 as YFSETQ. Trimming removed 2 bases at V and 6 bases at J, with 13 bases between. Using reference TRBV5-1 and TRBJ2-3 for the parts outside the CDR3, the full variable domain is KAGVTQTPRYLIKTRGQQVTLSCSPISGHRSVSWYQQTPGQGLQFLFEYFSETQRNKGNFPGRFSGRQFSNSRSEMNVSTLELGDSALYLCASSFSGVRDTQYFGPGTRLTVL.

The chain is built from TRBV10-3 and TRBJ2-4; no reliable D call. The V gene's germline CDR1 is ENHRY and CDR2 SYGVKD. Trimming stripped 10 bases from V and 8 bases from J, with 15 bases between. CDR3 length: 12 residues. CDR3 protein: CATRGVDDIQYF. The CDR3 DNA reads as TGTGCCACCCGAGGAGTGGATGACATTCAGTACTTC.

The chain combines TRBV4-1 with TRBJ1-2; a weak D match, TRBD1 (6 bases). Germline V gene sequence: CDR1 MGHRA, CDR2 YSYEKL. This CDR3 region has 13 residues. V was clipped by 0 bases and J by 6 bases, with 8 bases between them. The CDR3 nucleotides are TGCGCCAGCAGCCAAGACCACAGGGATGGCTACACCTTC. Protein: CASSQDHRDGYTF.